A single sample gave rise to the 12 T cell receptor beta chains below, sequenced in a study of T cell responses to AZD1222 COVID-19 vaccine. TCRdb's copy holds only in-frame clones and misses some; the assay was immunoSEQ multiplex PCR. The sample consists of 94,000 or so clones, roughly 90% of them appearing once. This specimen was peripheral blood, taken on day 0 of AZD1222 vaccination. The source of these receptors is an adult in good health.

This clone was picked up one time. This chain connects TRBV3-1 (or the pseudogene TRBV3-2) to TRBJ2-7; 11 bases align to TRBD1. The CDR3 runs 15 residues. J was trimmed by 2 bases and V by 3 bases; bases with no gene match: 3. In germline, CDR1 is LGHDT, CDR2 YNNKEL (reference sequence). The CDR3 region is CASSHRDRGAYEQYF. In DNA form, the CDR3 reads TGTGCCAGCAGCCACCGGGACAGGGGGGCCTACGAGCAGTACTTC.

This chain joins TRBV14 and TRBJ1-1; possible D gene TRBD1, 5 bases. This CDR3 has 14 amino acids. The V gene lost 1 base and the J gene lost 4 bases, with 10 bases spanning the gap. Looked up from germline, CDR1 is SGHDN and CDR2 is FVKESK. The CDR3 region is CASSQVAGGTEAFF. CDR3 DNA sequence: TGTGCCAGCAGCCAAGTAGCGGGGGGCACTGAAGCTTTCTTT.

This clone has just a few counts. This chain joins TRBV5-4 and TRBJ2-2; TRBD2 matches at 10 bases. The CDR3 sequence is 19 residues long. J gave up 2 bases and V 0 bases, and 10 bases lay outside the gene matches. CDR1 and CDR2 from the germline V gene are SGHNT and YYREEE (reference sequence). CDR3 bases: TGTGCCAGCAGCTTGGTGACTAGCGGGCCGAGGAAAAACACCGGGGAGCTGTTTTTT. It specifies CASSLVTSGPRKNTGELFF.

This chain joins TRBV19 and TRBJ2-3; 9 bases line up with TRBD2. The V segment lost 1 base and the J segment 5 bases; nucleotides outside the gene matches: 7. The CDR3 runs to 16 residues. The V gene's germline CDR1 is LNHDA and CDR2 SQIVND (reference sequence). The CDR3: CASSIVAGGPEDTQYF. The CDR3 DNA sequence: TGTGCCAGTAGTATAGTGGCGGGAGGGCCGGAAGATACGCAGTATTTT.

In nucleotides, the CDR3 is TGTGCCAGCTCATCCCTCGGGGTAGCGGTGAAAGGAAATGAGCAGTTCTTC. This translates into CASSSLGVAVKGNEQFF. This chain connects TRBV18 to TRBJ2-1; maybe TRBD2 (6 bases). The CDR3 runs to 17 residues. With 5 bases removed from V and 7 bases from J, the gap between germline ends came to 24 bases. The germline gives CDR1 KGHSH, CDR2 LQKENI.

The chain's CDR3 is CASKPLGQGGLGYTF. The CDR3 DNA reads as TGTGCCAGCAAGCCCCTCGGACAGGGTGGTCTAGGCTACACCTTC. The chain is built from TRBV28 and TRBJ1-2; 8 nucleotides agree with TRBD1. J lost 8 bases, V lost 7 bases, and 15 bases had no gene match. The CDR3 spans 15 residues. Germline CDR1 and CDR2: MDHEN and SYDVKM.

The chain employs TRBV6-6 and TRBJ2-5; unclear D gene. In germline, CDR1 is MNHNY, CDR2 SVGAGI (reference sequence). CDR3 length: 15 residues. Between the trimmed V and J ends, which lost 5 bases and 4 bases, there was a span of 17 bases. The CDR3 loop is CASSPRKGSGETQYF. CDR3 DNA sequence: TGTGCCAGCAGTCCCAGGAAGGGCTCGGGAGAGACCCAGTACTTC.

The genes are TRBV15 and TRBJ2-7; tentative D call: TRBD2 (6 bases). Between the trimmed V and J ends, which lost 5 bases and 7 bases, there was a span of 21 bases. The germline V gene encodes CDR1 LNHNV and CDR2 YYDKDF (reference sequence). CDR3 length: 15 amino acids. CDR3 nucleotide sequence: TGTGCCACCAGCGTCCGGCGTGGAGGGCCCGGAGAGCAGTACTTC. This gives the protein CATSVRRGGPGEQYF.

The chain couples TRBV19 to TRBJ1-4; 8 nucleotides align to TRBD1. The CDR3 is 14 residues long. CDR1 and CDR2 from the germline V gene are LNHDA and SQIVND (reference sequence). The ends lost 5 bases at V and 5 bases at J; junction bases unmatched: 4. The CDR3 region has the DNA TGTGCCAGTAGTGGGGGACAGGTGAATGAAAAACTGTTTTTT. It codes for CASSGGQVNEKLFF.

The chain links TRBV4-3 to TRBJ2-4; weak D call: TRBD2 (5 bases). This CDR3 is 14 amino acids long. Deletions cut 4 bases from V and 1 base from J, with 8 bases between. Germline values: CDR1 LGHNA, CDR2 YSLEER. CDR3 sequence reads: CASSPGVAKNIQYF. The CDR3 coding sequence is TGCGCCAGCAGCCCCGGGGTTGCCAAAAACATTCAGTACTTC.

CDR3: CASTPFESSGNTIYF. CDR3 in DNA: TGTGCCAGCACCCCCTTTGAGAGCTCTGGAAACACCATATATTTT. The chain employs TRBV11-2 and TRBJ1-3; D unclear. V was pared by 7 bases and J by 0 bases, with 13 bases between. From germline, CDR1 is SGHAT and CDR2 FQNNGV. The CDR3 sequence is 15 residues long.

For the CDR3, the DNA is TGCGCCAGCAGCCGAGCACCGGGACTAGCGGGCGGGACAGATACGCAGTATTTT. It encodes CASSRAPGLAGGTDTQYF. The V gene is TRBV5-1, the J gene TRBJ2-3; TRBD2 matches at 12 bases. Germline V gene lookup returns CDR1 SGHRS and CDR2 YFSETQ. The CDR3 covers 18 residues. The V and J ends lost 4 bases and 3 bases, in that order; junction bases with no gene match: 12. The full variable domain, with the rest looked up from reference TRBV5-1 and TRBJ2-3, is KAGVTQTPRYLIKTRGQQVTLSCSPISGHRSVSWYQQTPGQGLQFLFEYFSETQRNKGNFPGRFSGRQFSNSRSEMNVSTLELGDSALYLCASSRAPGLAGGTDTQYFGPGTRLTVL.